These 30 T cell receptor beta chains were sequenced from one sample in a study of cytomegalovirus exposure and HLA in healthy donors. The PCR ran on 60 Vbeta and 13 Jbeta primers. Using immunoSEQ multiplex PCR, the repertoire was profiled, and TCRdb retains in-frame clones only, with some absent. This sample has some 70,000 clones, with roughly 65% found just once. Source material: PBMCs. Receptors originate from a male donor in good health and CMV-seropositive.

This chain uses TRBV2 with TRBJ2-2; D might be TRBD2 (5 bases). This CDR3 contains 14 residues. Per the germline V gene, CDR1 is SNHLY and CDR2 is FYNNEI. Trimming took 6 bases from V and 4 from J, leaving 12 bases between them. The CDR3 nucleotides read TGTGCCAGCAGGTCTCCCCGGGGCACCGGGGAGCTGTTTTTT. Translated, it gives CASRSPRGTGELFF.

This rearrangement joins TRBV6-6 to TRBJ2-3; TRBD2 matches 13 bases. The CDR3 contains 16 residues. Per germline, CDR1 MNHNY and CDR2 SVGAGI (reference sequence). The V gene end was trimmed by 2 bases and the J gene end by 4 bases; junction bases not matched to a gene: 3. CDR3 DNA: TGTGCCAGCAGTTACACACTAGCGGGGGGGGCAGATACGCAGTATTTT. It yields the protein CASSYTLAGGADTQYF.

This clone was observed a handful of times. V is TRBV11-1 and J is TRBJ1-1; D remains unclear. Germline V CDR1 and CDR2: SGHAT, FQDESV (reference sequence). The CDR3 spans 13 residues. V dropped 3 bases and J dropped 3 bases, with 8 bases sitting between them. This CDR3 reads CASSLSGDTEAFF. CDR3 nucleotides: TGTGCCAGCAGCTTGTCCGGGGACACTGAAGCTTTCTTT.

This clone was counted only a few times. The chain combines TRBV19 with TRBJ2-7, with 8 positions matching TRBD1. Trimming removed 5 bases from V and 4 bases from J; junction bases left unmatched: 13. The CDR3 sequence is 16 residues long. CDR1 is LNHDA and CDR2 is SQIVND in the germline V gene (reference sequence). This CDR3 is CASSPQTGVVSYEQYF. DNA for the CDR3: TGTGCCAGTAGTCCACAGACAGGGGTCGTAAGTTACGAGCAGTACTTC.

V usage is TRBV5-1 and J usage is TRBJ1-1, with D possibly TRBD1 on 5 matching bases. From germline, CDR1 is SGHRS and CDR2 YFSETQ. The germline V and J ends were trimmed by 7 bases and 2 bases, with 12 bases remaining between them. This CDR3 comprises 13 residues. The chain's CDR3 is CASSPTDNTEAFF. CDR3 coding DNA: TGCGCCAGCTCGCCGACAGATAACACTGAAGCTTTCTTT.

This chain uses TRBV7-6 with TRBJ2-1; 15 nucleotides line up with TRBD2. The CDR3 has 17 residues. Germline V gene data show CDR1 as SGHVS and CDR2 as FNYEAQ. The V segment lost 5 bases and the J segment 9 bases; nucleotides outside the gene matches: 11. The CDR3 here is CASSERTSGGVSGEQFF. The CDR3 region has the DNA TGTGCCAGCAGCGAGCGGACTAGCGGGGGGGTGTCGGGTGAGCAGTTCTTC.

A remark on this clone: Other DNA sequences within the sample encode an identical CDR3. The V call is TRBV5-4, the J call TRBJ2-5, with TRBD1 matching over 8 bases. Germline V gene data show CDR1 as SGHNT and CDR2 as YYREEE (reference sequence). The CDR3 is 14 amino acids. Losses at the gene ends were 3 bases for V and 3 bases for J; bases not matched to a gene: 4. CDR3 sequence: CASSSQGAEETQYF. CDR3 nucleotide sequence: TGTGCCAGCAGCTCTCAGGGGGCAGAAGAGACCCAGTACTTC. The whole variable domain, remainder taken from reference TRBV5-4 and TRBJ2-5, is ETGVTQSPTHLIKTRGQQVTLRCSSQSGHNTVSWYQQALGQGPQFIFQYYREEENGRGNFPPRFSGLQFPNYSSELNVNALELDDSALYLCASSSQGAEETQYFGPGTRLLVL.

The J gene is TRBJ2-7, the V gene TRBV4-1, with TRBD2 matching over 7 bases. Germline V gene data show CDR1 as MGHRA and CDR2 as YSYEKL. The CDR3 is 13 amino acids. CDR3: CASAGVGNYEQYF. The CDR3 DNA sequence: TGCGCATCCGCGGGAGTAGGGAACTACGAGCAGTACTTC.

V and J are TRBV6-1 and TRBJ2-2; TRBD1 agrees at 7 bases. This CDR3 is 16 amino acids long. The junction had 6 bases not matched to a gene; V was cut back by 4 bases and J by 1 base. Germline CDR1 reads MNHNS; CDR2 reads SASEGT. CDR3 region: CASSASGTVNTGELFF. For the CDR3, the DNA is TGTGCCAGCAGTGCGAGTGGGACAGTGAACACCGGGGAGCTGTTTTTT.

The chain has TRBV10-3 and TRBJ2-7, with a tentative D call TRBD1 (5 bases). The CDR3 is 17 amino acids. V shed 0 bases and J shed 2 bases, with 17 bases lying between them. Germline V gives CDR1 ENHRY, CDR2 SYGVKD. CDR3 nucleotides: TGTGCCATCAGTGAGTCGATCGCCAGGGTAACTCCCTACGAGCAGTACTTC. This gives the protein CAISESIARVTPYEQYF.

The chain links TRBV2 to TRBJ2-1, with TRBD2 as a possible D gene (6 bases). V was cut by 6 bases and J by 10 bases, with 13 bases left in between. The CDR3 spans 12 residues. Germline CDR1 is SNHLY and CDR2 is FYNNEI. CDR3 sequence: CASSETSGEQFF. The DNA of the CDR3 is TGTGCCAGCAGCGAGACTAGTGGGGAGCAGTTCTTC. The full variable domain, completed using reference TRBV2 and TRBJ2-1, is EPEVTQTPSHQVTQMGQEVILRCVPISNHLYFYWYRQILGQKVEFLVSFYNNEISEKSEIFDDQFSVERPDGSNFTLKIRSTKLEDSAMYFCASSETSGEQFFGPGTRLTVL.

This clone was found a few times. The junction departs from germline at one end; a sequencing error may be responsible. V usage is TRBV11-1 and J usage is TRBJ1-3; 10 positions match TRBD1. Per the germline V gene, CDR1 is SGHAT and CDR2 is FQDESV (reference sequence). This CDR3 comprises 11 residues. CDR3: CASSSPGTGDF. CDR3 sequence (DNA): TGTGCCAGCAGCTCCCCAGGGACAGGGGATTTT.

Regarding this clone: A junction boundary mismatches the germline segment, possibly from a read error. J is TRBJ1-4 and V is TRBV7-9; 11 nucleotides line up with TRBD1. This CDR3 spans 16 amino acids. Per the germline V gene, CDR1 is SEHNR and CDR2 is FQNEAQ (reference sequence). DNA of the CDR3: TGTTCCAGCAGCTCTGGGTCCGGGACAGGGGGGGAAAAACTGTTTTTT. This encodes CSSSSGSGTGGEKLFF. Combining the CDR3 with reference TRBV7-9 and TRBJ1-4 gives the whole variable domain DTGVSQNPRHKITKRGQNVTFRCDPISEHNRLYWYRQTLGQGPEFLTYFQNEAQLEKSRLLSDRFSAERPKGSFSTLEIQRTEQGDSAMYLCSSSSGSGTGGEKLFFGSGTQLSVL.

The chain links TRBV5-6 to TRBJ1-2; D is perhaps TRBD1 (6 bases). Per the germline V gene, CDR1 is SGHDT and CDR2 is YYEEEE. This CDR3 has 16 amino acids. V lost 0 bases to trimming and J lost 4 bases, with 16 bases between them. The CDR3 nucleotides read TGTGCCAGCAGCTTGGCCGACAGGCTAGCCTCCTATGGCTACACCTTC. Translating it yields CASSLADRLASYGYTF.

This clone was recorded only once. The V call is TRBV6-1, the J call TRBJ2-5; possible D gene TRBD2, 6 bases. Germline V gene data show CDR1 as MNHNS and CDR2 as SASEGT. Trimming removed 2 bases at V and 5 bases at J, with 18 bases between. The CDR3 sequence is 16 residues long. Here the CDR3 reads CASSELGSGRSETQYF. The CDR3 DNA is TGTGCCAGCAGTGAACTGGGGTCAGGGAGGAGTGAGACCCAGTACTTC.

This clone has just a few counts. Here the CDR3 reads CASSDMTGSTGELFF. In nucleotides, the CDR3 is TGTGCCAGCAGTGACATGACAGGCAGCACCGGGGAGCTGTTTTTT. The chain recombines TRBV2 with TRBJ2-2; the D gene is possibly TRBD1 (6 bases). Germline assignment: CDR1 SNHLY and CDR2 FYNNEI. V was clipped by 3 bases and J by 4 bases, with 12 bases between them. CDR3 length equals 15 residues.

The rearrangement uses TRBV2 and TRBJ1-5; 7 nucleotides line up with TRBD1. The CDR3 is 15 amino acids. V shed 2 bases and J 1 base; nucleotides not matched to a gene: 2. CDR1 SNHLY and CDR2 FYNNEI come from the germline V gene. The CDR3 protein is CASSEMGQSNQPQHF. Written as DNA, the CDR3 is TGTGCCAGCAGTGAAATGGGACAGAGCAATCAGCCCCAGCATTTT.

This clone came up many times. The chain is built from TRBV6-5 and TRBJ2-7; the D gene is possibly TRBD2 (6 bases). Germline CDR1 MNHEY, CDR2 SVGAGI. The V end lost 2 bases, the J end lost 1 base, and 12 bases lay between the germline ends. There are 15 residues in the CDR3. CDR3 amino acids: CASSYTDAGSYEQYF. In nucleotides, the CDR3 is TGTGCCAGCAGTTACACCGATGCGGGGTCCTACGAGCAGTACTTC.

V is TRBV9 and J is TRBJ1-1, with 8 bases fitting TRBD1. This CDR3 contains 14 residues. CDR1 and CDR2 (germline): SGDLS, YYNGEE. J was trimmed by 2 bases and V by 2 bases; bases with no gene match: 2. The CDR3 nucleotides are TGTGCCAGCAGCGTCGGACAGGGAAACACTGAAGCTTTCTTT. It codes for CASSVGQGNTEAFF.

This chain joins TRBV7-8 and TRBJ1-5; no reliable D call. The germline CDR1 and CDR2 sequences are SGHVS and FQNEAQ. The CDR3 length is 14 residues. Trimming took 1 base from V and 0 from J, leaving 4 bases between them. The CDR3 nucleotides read TGTGCCAGCAGCTTAGAGCATAGCAATCAGCCCCAGCATTTT. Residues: CASSLEHSNQPQHF.

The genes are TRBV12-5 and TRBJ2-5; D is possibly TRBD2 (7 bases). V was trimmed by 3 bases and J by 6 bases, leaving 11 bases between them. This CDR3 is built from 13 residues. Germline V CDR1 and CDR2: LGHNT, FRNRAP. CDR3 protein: CASGLRGGKTQYF. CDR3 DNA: TGTGCTAGTGGTTTAAGGGGGGGTAAGACCCAGTACTTC. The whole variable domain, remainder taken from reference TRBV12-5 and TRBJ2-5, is DARVTQTPRHKVTEMGQEVTMRCQPILGHNTVFWYRQTMMQGLELLAYFRNRAPLDDSGMPKDRFSAEMPDATLATLKIQPSEPRDSAVYFCASGLRGGKTQYFGPGTRLLVL.

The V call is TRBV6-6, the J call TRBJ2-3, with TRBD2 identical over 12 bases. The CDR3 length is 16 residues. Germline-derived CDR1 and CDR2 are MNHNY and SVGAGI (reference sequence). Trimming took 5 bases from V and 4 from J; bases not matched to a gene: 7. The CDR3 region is CASSKTSGSGADTQYF. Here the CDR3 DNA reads TGTGCCAGCAGTAAGACTAGCGGGAGTGGGGCAGATACGCAGTATTTT.

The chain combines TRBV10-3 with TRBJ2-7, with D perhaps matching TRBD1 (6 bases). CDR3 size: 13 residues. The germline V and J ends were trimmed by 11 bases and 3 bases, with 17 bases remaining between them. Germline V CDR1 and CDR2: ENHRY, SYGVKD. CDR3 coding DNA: TGTGCCTCCCAGCCAGGGGCTGGCTACGAGCAGTACTTC. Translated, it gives CASQPGAGYEQYF.

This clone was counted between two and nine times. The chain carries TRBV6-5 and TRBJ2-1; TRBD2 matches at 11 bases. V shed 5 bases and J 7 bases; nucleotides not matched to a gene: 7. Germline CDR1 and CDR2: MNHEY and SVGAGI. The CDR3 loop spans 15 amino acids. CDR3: CASSRGGLAVNEQFF. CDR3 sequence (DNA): TGTGCCAGCAGTCGGGGGGGACTAGCGGTGAATGAGCAGTTCTTC.

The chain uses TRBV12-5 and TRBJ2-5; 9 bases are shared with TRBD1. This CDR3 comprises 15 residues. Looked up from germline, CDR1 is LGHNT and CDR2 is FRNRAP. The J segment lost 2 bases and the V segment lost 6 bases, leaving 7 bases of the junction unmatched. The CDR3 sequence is CASGSGQGRQETQYF. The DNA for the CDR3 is TGTGCTAGTGGCTCTGGACAGGGGAGGCAAGAGACCCAGTACTTC.

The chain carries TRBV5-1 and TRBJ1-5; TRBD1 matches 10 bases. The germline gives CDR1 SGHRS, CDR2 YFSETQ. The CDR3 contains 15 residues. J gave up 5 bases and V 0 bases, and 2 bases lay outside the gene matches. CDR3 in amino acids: CASSLGQGAHQPQHF. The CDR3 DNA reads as TGCGCCAGCAGCTTGGGACAGGGGGCCCATCAGCCCCAGCATTTT.

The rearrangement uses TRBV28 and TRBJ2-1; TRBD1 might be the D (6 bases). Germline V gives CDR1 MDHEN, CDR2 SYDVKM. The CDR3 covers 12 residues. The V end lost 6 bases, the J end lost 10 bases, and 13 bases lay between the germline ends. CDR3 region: CASRLQGREQFF. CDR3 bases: TGTGCCAGCAGACTACAGGGACGAGAGCAGTTCTTC.

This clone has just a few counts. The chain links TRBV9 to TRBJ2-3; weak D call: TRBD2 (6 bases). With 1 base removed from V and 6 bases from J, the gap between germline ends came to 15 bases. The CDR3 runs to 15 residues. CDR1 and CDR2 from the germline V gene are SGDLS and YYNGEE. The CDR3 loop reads CASSVSGTGADTQYF. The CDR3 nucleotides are TGTGCCAGCAGCGTATCCGGGACGGGAGCGGATACGCAGTATTTT.

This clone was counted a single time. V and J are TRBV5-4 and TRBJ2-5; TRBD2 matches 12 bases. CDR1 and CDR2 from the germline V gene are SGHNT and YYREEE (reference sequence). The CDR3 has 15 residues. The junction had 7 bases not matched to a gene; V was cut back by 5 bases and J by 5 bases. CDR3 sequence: CASRLAGGHRETQYF. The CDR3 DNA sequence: TGTGCCAGCAGGCTAGCGGGAGGGCATCGGGAGACCCAGTACTTC. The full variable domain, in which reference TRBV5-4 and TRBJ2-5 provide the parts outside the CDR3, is ETGVTQSPTHLIKTRGQQVTLRCSSQSGHNTVSWYQQALGQGPQFIFQYYREEENGRGNFPPRFSGLQFPNYSSELNVNALELDDSALYLCASRLAGGHRETQYFGPGTRLLVL.

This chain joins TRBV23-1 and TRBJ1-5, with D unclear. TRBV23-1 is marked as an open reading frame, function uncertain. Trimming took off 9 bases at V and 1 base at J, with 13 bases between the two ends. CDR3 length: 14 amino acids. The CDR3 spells CARQECKSNQPQHF. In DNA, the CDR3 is TGCGCCAGACAAGAATGTAAGAGCAATCAGCCCCAGCATTTT.